The clone carrying this T cell receptor (beta chain) is deemed medium-sized. These data come from a study of HIV-infected patients and healthy controls. The repertoire came from unfractionated whole blood and reflected all unsorted peripheral T cells. The CDR3 covers 15 residues. V was trimmed by 4 bases and J by 4 bases, leaving 15 bases between them. Germline CDR1 and CDR2: SGHKS and YYEKEE (reference sequence). Reverse transcription used 450 to 550 ng RNA and constant-region primers for alpha and beta. Each of the alpha and beta chains got its own library through chain-specific third strand synthesis with indices. TCRdb reanalysed the 5' RACE reads using MiXCR and keeps one entry per CDR3 protein. This table has around 6,000 distinct CDR3 sequences, approximately 20% appearing once.

This chain links TRBV5-5 with TRBJ2-1; D is perhaps TRBD2 (7 bases). The source was blood, collected before antiretroviral therapy. This receptor was obtained from an adult with HIV infection. In nucleotides, the CDR3 is TGTGCCAGCAGCCAAGACCGGGGGGCGTACAATGAGCAGTTCTTC. Translated, it gives CASSQDRGAYNEQFF.